This T cell receptor (beta chain) came from a study of blood T cells in healthy people across ages (dated by TCRdb to the mid-2010s). With regard to the full study: In model experiments, roughly one uniquely barcoded TCR beta cDNA molecule per two T cells was captured by template switching. Four age groups were formed from the donors: young (average approximately 15 years), middle-aged (approximately 41), aged (62) and long-lived (more than 75). Using the same blood draw, the study looked at two additional independent replicas of 1 million unique cDNA reads for two donors, one aged 18 to 30 and the other aged 80 or older. Age-related changes in TCR beta repertoire diversity were measured in the study by deep sequencing normalized with unique cDNA molecular identifiers. To avoid experimental bias, donors of different ages were spread randomly across the sequencing lanes.

Systemically healthy Caucasian individuals from Russia, roughly 40 in total and aged roughly 6 to 90 years, were included as donors. Each donor gave ten milliliters of peripheral blood, collected into EDTA-treated Vacutainer tubes. Ficoll-Paque density-gradient centrifugation was used to isolate PBMCs, with at least 6 million obtained per sample. Trizol reagent was used to extract total RNA from PBMCs, with at least 5 micrograms per sample. For every donor, flow cytometry on a PBMC aliquot measured the percentage of naive CD45RAhigh/CD27high T cells. Libraries were constructed by 5' RACE. Sequenced using an Illumina HiSeq 2500. A second PCR of roughly 6 to 11 cycles was performed with a sample-barcoded 5' primer and a J-beta primer mix. A template-switch 5' adaptor carrying 12 random nucleotides introduced a unique molecular identifier onto each TCR beta cDNA molecule. At least 3 million CDR3-containing paired-end reads were obtained from each sample. First-strand cDNA synthesis was performed from all RNA using the Mint cDNA synthesis kit, with priming by a TRBC-specific oligonucleotide. Following uracil-DNA glycosylase treatment, all cDNA underwent a first 18-cycle PCR with the universal primers M1SS and BC2_uni_R. The study's own analysis went as follows. Normalization of each sample was performed by random selection of 1 million high-quality reads, each carrying a distinct molecular identifier. Instead of being binned into consensus sequences, reads that shared molecular identifiers were thrown out. MiTCR, with a Q25 quality threshold and the strictest error-elimination algorithm, was used for CDR3 identification, clonotype clustering and error correction. A nonparametric unseen species model with Euler transformation was used to estimate a lower bound on total TCR beta diversity. TCRdb redid the processing of the public reads, applying fastp at Q25 and MiXCR, and retained in-frame beta chains. Each CDR3 protein appears once, grouped with its most common genes and DNA. These V and J calls originate from TCRdb's pipeline instead of the authors' own analysis. The sample yields about 780,000 distinct CDR3 sequences; around 50% were counted once. The ten biggest clones cover 15% to 20% of the sample.

At least ten counts were recorded for this clonotype. It has no known antigen specificity. There are no base qualities to consult, and no much larger clone falls within one base. Overall results and qualifications from the work: The percentage of naive T cells measured by flow cytometry correlated strongly with observed TCR beta diversity. Estimates of total diversity based on one million sequenced T cells were considered lower bounds and underestimates. Since profiling was done on bulk unsorted PBMCs, naive and antigen-experienced compartments could not be conclusively compared. As age increased, observed TCR beta diversity per million T cells dropped in a roughly linear way, and a significant reduction was already evident by age 40. Because donor CMV infection status was unknown, age-related changes in expanded clonotypes were potentially confounded. Compared with the aged group, the long-lived group had more naive CD4+ T cells, fewer expanded clones and increased TCR diversity, a pattern suggesting age selection.

Including cysteine and phenylalanine, the CDR3 has 14 amino acids. CDR3 DNA only is kept here, 42 bases in frame from base 1. V lost 9 bases and J lost 6 bases, and the count of bases not matched to a germline gene is 9. Via the germline V gene, CDR1 is SGHTA and CDR2 FQGNSA. The sequence was obtained from an elderly man in good health. What was sequenced was blood. This receptor chain uses TRBV7-2 and TRBJ2-3; TRBD2 lines up with 10 middle nucleotides. The CDR3 in this case is CASRPGLAYDTQYF. The DNA is as follows: TGTGCCAGTCGACCGGGACTAGCGTACGATACGCAGTATTTT.